This record looks at one T cell receptor beta chain sequence and its context. The clone's antigen remains unknown. The sample holds no much larger clone one base away, and base qualities are not on file. Collaborating institutions collected whole blood in K2EDTA tubes following their own protocols. For TCRbeta analysis, collaborators shipped samples in one of three forms: frozen whole blood, isolated PBMCs, or DNA extracted from either of those sample types. These data originate in a study of blood T cell repertoires in COVID-19 (dated by TCRdb to between 2020 and 2021). General notes on the study: Collaborator samples came from the United States, Italy and Spain and covered acute and convalescent phases of COVID-19. The material from the prospective study consisted of cDNA or gDNA derived from T cells, B-cell-depleted T cells, or PBMCs. Deeply sampled blood TCRbeta repertoires from subjects exposed to, actively infected with, or recovered from COVID-19 were included in the dataset. A freely available public database, intended as a resource for researchers studying the immune response to SARS-CoV-2, is where the repertoires were released. Samples came from the ongoing ImmuneRACE study (first 160 participants) plus 1,254 subjects from 6 global collaborators. A de-identified subject ID, COVID-19 status, age in years and sex were almost always included in the sample metadata. Where available, HLA class I and class II types were obtained from metadata supplied by the sample provider rather than from assay-based typing. Results and caveats for the whole study, not just this receptor: The quantity of clinical and demographic metadata differed by source and by participant and was supplied without curation.

TCRbeta CDR3 regions were amplified from genomic DNA using the immunoSEQ Assay, a bias-controlled multiplex PCR. In the paper's pipeline: Nucleated cell counts per sample were estimated from amplification of reference gene primers within the assay. Sequence reads were collapsed and filtered to measure the absolute abundance of every unique TCRbeta CDR3 rearrangement. For each sample, productive Simpson clonality was calculated as the square root of Simpson's diversity index over productive rearrangements. TCRdb retrieved this table from immuneACCESS and kept in-frame rearrangements only. Not all clones are present; in checked studies, unresolved V genes account for under half, and no reason is known for the remainder. The DNA gave D and trimming, while V, J and clone size come from that table. The sample yields about 79,000 clones; roughly 90% were counted once. The ten largest clonotypes hold 11% to 15% of the sample.

Sequenced material: peripheral blood. This TCR came from a man in his 70s with active or convalescent COVID-19.

This receptor has the CDR3 CASSLPGPQGAIDNQPQHF. The nucleotides are TGTGCCAGCAGTTTACCCGGCCCACAGGGGGCAATAGACAATCAGCCCCAGCATTTT. Recombination joined TRBV28 with TRBJ1-5, and 9 junctional nucleotides match TRBD1. Here V drops 2 bases and J drops 3 bases, and the junction holds 14 bases not matched to any gene. The germline V gene yields MDHEN for CDR1 and SYDVKM for CDR2. The CDR3 covers 19 residues, taking in both the cysteine and the phenylalanine. Only CDR3 DNA remains: 57 bases, in frame from the first base. The full variable domain, with segments outside the CDR3 supplied by the reference TRBV28 and TRBJ1-5 proteins, appears as DVKVTQSSRYLVKRTGEKVFLECVQDMDHENMFWYRQDPGLGLRLIYFSYDVKMKEKGDIPEGYSVSREKKERFSLILESASTNQTSMYLCASSLPGPQGAIDNQPQHFGDGTRLSIL.